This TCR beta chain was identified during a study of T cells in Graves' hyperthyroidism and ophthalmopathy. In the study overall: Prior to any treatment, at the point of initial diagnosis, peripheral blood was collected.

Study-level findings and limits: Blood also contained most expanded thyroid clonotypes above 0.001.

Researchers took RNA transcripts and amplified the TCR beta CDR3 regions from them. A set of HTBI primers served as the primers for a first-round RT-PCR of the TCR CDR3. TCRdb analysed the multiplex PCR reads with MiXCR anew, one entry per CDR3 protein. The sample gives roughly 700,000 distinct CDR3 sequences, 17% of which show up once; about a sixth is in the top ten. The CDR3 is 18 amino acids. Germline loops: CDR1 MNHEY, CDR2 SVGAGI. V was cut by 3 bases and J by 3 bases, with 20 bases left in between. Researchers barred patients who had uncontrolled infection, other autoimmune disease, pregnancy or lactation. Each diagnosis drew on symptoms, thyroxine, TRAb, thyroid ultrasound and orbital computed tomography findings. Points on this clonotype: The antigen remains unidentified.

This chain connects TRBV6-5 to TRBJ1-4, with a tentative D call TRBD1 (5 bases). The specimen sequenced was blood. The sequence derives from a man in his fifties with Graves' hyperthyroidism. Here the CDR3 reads CASSYRLGDGTSNEKLFF. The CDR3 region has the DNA TGTGCCAGCAGTTATCGACTAGGGGACGGAACCTCTAATGAAAAACTGTTTTTT.